The next 2 T cell receptor beta chains were all read from a single sample in a study of post-analysis software for immune sequencing data. Unique molecular identifiers were carried by the TCR beta cDNA libraries. TCRdb reprocessed the PCR reads with MiXCR, giving one entry per CDR3 protein. The sample yields roughly 650,000 distinct CDR3 sequences, around 60% seen once. Antigens of these TCRs are unknown. Study-level points and caveats: Four or five TRBV segments were significantly more frequent in patients than in controls. TRBV5-6, TRBV5-1 and TRBV20-1 were among these segments.

What was sequenced was blood. Receptor source: a girl aged 2-10 years with multiple sclerosis.

This clonotype has more than one count but fewer than ten. V is TRBV12-3 or TRBV12-4 and J is TRBJ2-1; the D gene is possibly TRBD1 (5 bases). The CDR3 consists of 16 residues. The V end lost 6 bases, the J end lost 3 bases, and 18 bases lay between the germline ends. The CDR3 DNA reads TGTGCCAGCAGAAGGGCCCCTGGGGCTTTCTACAATGAGCAGTTCTTC. Encoded protein: CASRRAPGAFYNEQFF.

This rearrangement joins TRBV7-6 to TRBJ2-5; D may be TRBD2 (6 bases). The CDR3 contains 12 residues. The V gene lost 4 bases and the J gene lost 5 bases, with 8 bases spanning the gap. Looked up from germline, CDR1 is SGHVS and CDR2 is FNYEAQ. CDR3 in DNA: TGTGCCAGCAGCTGGGGGGAGGAGACCCAGTACTTC. Its protein is CASSWGEETQYF.